The next 32 T cell receptor beta chains were all read from a single sample in a study of identical twins. Each CDR3 protein is one row after TCRdb ran MiXCR on the 5' RACE reads. The sample lists about 700,000 distinct CDR3 sequences, approximately 6% occurring once. Source material: naive T cells sorted from blood. The receptors here all came from a man between 18 and 35 years old in good health.

This clonotype was seen more than once but under ten times. This chain joins TRBV24-1 and TRBJ1-1; D perhaps matches TRBD1 (5 bases). The CDR3 totals 13 residues. Germline V gene lookup returns CDR1 KGHDR and CDR2 SFDVKD. Between the trimmed V and J ends, which lost 4 bases and 9 bases, there was a span of 14 bases. The CDR3 nucleotides read TGTGCCACCAGTGACCCCGACAGAGCGAAAGCTTTCTTT. It codes for CATSDPDRAKAFF.

This clonotype has at least ten counts. The chain carries TRBV6-1 and TRBJ2-3; 7 bases map to TRBD1. CDR1 is MNHNS and CDR2 is SASEGT in the germline V gene. V lost 7 bases and J lost 3; bases outside the gene matches: 7. This CDR3 contains 14 residues. CDR3 in amino acids: CASKARGLTDTQYF. CDR3 nucleotide sequence: TGTGCCAGCAAGGCCAGGGGGTTAACAGATACGCAGTATTTT.

There are a few counts of this clonotype. The gene calls are TRBV5-1 and TRBJ2-7, with 7 bases fitting TRBD2. The CDR3 loop spans 13 amino acids. Unmatched junction bases numbered 5, after V lost 4 bases and J lost 4 bases. Germline lookup yields CDR1 SGHRS and CDR2 YFSETQ. This chain's CDR3 is CASSISGDYEQYF. The CDR3 nucleotides read TGCGCCAGCAGCATAAGCGGGGATTACGAGCAGTACTTC.

This clonotype was counted at least ten times. This sequence joins TRBV29-1 and TRBJ1-4; the D gene is possibly TRBD1 (6 bases). V was trimmed by 6 bases and J by 2 bases, leaving 13 bases between them. This CDR3 is built from 14 residues. Germline CDR1 SQVTM, CDR2 ANQGSEA. The CDR3, as DNA: TGCAGCGTGGGGCTAAGGGGGACTAATGAAAAACTGTTTTTT. Encoded protein: CSVGLRGTNEKLFF.

Many counts were recorded for this clonotype. CDR3 region: CASSFFGDTQYF. CDR3 DNA sequence: TGTGCCAGCAGTTTCTTCGGGGATACGCAGTATTTT. This rearrangement joins TRBV27 to TRBJ2-3; D remains unclear. CDR1 and CDR2 from the germline V gene are MNHEY and SMNVEV (reference sequence). The CDR3 spans 12 residues. Trimming shortened V by 3 bases and J by 6 bases, and 7 bases separated the two germline ends.

J is TRBJ2-1 and V is TRBV18; either TRBD1 or TRBD2 may fit D (5 bases each). V was shortened by 3 bases and J by 0 bases, with 9 bases between the two germline ends. The CDR3 totals 15 residues. In germline, CDR1 is KGHSH, CDR2 LQKENI. CDR3: CASSPRDASYNEQFF. The DNA of the CDR3 is TGTGCCAGCTCACCGAGGGACGCCTCCTACAATGAGCAGTTCTTC.

This clonotype was observed at least ten times. The chain uses TRBV5-4 and TRBJ2-1; TRBD2 is a possible D gene (6 bases). Per the germline V gene, CDR1 is SGHNT and CDR2 is YYREEE (reference sequence). The CDR3 covers 15 residues. The ends were cut back, 0 bases at V and 6 bases at J, with 13 bases in the middle. The CDR3: CASSLVKDGGNEQFF. The DNA of the CDR3 is TGTGCCAGCAGCTTGGTTAAGGACGGGGGCAATGAGCAGTTCTTC.

This clonotype was counted between two and nine times. The gene calls are TRBV15 and TRBJ2-1; D remains unclear. The V gene lost 8 bases and the J gene lost 9 bases, with 17 bases spanning the gap. Germline V lookup: CDR1 LNHNV, CDR2 YYDKDF (reference sequence). The CDR3 has 13 residues. The CDR3 reads CATELTTLSEQFF. CDR3 in DNA: TGTGCCACCGAACTTACCACCCTTAGTGAGCAGTTCTTC.

This clonotype came up many times. The rearrangement links TRBV5-1 to TRBJ1-5; D ambiguous. The CDR3 consists of 13 residues. V lost 8 bases and J 1 base, leaving 10 bases between the germline ends. Per germline, CDR1 SGHRS and CDR2 YFSETQ. The chain's CDR3 is CARPGGSNQPQHF. The CDR3 DNA is TGCGCCAGGCCCGGAGGGAGCAATCAGCCCCAGCATTTT. The full variable domain, rest sourced from reference TRBV5-1 and TRBJ1-5, is KAGVTQTPRYLIKTRGQQVTLSCSPISGHRSVSWYQQTPGQGLQFLFEYFSETQRNKGNFPGRFSGRQFSNSRSEMNVSTLELGDSALYLCARPGGSNQPQHFGDGTRLSIL.

This clonotype was detected ten times or more. This rearrangement joins TRBV20-1 to TRBJ2-3; unclear D gene. Germline CDR1 is DFQATT and CDR2 is SNEGSKA (reference sequence). V was clipped by 3 bases and J by 6 bases, with 16 bases between them. The CDR3 is 14 amino acids. The CDR3 loop is CSASPLSRGDTQYF. CDR3 bases: TGCAGTGCTAGTCCACTATCCCGTGGGGATACGCAGTATTTT.

A note on this clonotype: A read error may be the cause here, since a much bigger clone is one base away. The chain recombines TRBV7-2 with TRBJ2-1; D not resolved. Germline CDR1 and CDR2: SGHTA and FQGNSA. The CDR3 spans 13 residues. This CDR3 is CASGLFLGNEQFF. CDR3 in DNA: TGTGCCAGCGGCTTATTTCTGGGGAATGAGCAGTTCTTC.

This clonotype appeared a few times. One end of the junction varies from germline; a read error may be responsible. This rearrangement joins TRBV6-5 to TRBJ2-3; 7 bases line up with TRBD2. Germline values: CDR1 MNHEY, CDR2 SVGAGI. The length of the CDR3 is 14 residues. This CDR3 reads CASSSGEGTYTQYF. The CDR3 DNA sequence: TGTGCCAGCAGTTCGGGGGAGGGCACATATACGCAGTATTTT.

This clonotype showed up many times. The gene calls are TRBV7-2 and TRBJ2-1; no clear D gene. The length of the CDR3 is 16 residues. CDR1 and CDR2 from the germline V gene are SGHTA and FQGNSA. V lost 5 bases to trimming and J lost 0 bases, with 14 bases between them. The CDR3 nucleotides read TGTGCCAGCAGCCAGCACCAGGTGAGCTCCTACAATGAGCAGTTCTTC. As protein: CASSQHQVSSYNEQFF.

This clonotype came up many times. The chain uses TRBV29-1 and TRBJ2-5; 8 bases match TRBD1. CDR1 is SQVTM, CDR2 ANQGSEA, per germline. This CDR3 is 13 amino acids long. The trim removed 7 bases at V and 7 bases at J, leaving 11 bases unmatched. CDR3 sequence: CSGNSGTGRTQYF. In DNA, the CDR3 is TGCAGCGGGAATTCCGGGACAGGACGGACCCAGTACTTC.

The table lists this clonotype with many counts. The chain recombines TRBV11-2 with TRBJ2-3; 8 bases line up with TRBD2. The CDR3 totals 16 residues. Germline V gives CDR1 SGHAT, CDR2 FQNNGV. V lost 5 bases to trimming and J lost 0 bases; unmatched junction nucleotides: 7. The CDR3 sequence is CASSPYSGASTDTQYF. The CDR3 coding sequence is TGTGCCAGCAGCCCCTATAGCGGGGCTAGCACAGATACGCAGTATTTT.

The V gene is TRBV7-9, the J gene TRBJ2-1, with D possibly TRBD2 on 5 matching bases. Trimming pared 1 base from V and 5 bases from J, leaving 12 bases between. CDR1 and CDR2 from the germline V gene are SEHNR and FQNEAQ (reference sequence). The CDR3 extends over 15 amino acids. The CDR3 here is CASSLGLPTNNEQFF. For the CDR3, the DNA is TGTGCCAGCAGCTTAGGACTACCCACAAACAATGAGCAGTTCTTC.

V and J are TRBV29-1 and TRBJ2-7; 7 bases agree with TRBD1. The CDR3 covers 14 residues. Germline CDR1 SQVTM, CDR2 ANQGSEA. With 7 bases clipped from V and 0 bases from J, the junction kept 9 bases outside the gene matches. The CDR3 region is CSAQGTALSYEQYF. The CDR3 bases are TGCAGCGCCCAAGGGACAGCCCTCTCCTACGAGCAGTACTTC.

This clonotype came up a few times. The chain recombines TRBV28 with TRBJ2-3; TRBD2 aligns across 12 bases. The CDR3 runs 15 residues. Germline V gene data show CDR1 as MDHEN and CDR2 as SYDVKM. V lost 6 bases, J lost 4 bases, and 5 bases stayed unmatched. In DNA, the CDR3 is TGTGCCAGCAGACCGACTAGCGGGAGCTCAGATACGCAGTATTTT. It codes for CASRPTSGSSDTQYF.

This clonotype occurred a few times. The genes are TRBV29-1 and TRBJ1-1, with 9 bases that match TRBD1. V lost 7 bases and J lost 4; bases outside the gene matches: 4. There are 12 residues in the CDR3. Germline assignment: CDR1 SQVTM and CDR2 ANQGSEA. This CDR3 is CSGGTGLTEAFF. CDR3 nucleotides: TGCAGCGGGGGGACAGGGCTCACTGAAGCTTTCTTT. Filled out from reference TRBV29-1 and TRBJ1-1, the complete variable domain reads SAVISQKPSRDICQRGTSLTIQCQVDSQVTMMFWYRQQPGQSLTLIATANQGSEATYESGFVIDKFPISRPNLTFSTLTVSNMSPEDSSIYLCSGGTGLTEAFFGQGTRLTVV.

This clonotype was seen a few times. This chain links TRBV3-1 with TRBJ1-2; D is unclear. Germline V CDR1 and CDR2: LGHDT, YNNKEL (reference sequence). The CDR3 sequence is 14 residues long. The V end lost 2 bases, the J end lost 1 base, and 8 bases lay between the germline ends. The CDR3 is CASSQKGYNYGYTF. Here the CDR3 DNA reads TGTGCCAGCAGCCAAAAGGGCTATAACTATGGCTACACCTTC.

The V and J genes are TRBV6-5 and TRBJ2-7, with a tentative D call TRBD2 (5 bases). The germline V gene has CDR1 MNHEY and CDR2 SVGAGI. CDR3 size: 14 residues. V was shortened by 0 bases and J by 4 bases, with 10 bases between the two germline ends. DNA of the CDR3: TGTGCCAGCAGTTACTCGAATCCGGGGTACGAGCAGTACGTC. Encoded protein: CASSYSNPGYEQYV.

The gene calls are TRBV6-2 or TRBV6-3 and TRBJ2-7, with 9 bases aligning to TRBD2. Germline V gene lookup returns CDR1 MNHEY and CDR2 SVGEGT. The CDR3 extends over 16 amino acids. The V gene end was trimmed by 0 bases and the J gene end by 2 bases; junction bases not matched to a gene: 5. The CDR3 bases are TGTGCCAGCAGTTACTCAGCCCTAGCGGGGACCTACGAGCAGTACGTC. As protein: CASSYSALAGTYEQYV.

The sample holds many counts of this clonotype. This rearrangement joins TRBV7-2 to TRBJ2-1; the D call may be TRBD1 or TRBD2 (5 bases each). CDR3 length: 13 residues. The V gene lost 0 bases and the J gene lost 9 bases, with 9 bases spanning the gap. Germline CDR1 SGHTA, CDR2 FQGNSA. The CDR3 DNA follows: TGTGCCAGCAGCTTAGCGGGGGTAGGTGAGCAGTTCTTC. This gives the protein CASSLAGVGEQFF.

The V and J genes are TRBV24-1 and TRBJ1-5; D uncertain. V lost 3 bases and J lost 2, with 10 bases in between. The CDR3 sequence is 15 residues long. Per the germline V gene, CDR1 is KGHDR and CDR2 is SFDVKD. The CDR3 protein is CATSDNGRGNQPQHF. The DNA for the CDR3 is TGTGCCACCAGTGATAATGGGCGAGGCAATCAGCCCCAGCATTTT.

The sample holds a few counts of this clonotype. This chain uses TRBV12-3 or TRBV12-4 with TRBJ2-1, with D unclear. The CDR3 is made up of 13 amino acids. Trimming removed 8 bases from V and 8 bases from J, with 16 bases in between. CDR3: CASGDSSGDEQFF. The CDR3 nucleotides are TGTGCCAGCGGCGACTCCTCTGGGGATGAGCAGTTCTTC.

This clonotype occurred many times. This chain links TRBV27 with TRBJ1-3, with D maybe TRBD1 (5 bases). Germline lookup yields CDR1 MNHEY and CDR2 SMNVEV (reference sequence). This CDR3 comprises 18 residues. V was clipped by 5 bases and J by 4 bases, with 24 bases between them. In DNA, the CDR3 is TGTGCCAGCAGTCCGGCGTCTGGGACCTTACGGAAGGGAAACACCATATATTTT. Its translation: CASSPASGTLRKGNTIYF.

This clonotype was recorded many times. The V and J genes are TRBV5-1 and TRBJ1-1; tentatively, D is TRBD1 (6 bases). Per the germline V gene, CDR1 is SGHRS and CDR2 is YFSETQ. There are 13 residues in the CDR3. V gave up 6 bases and J gave up 1 base, with 10 bases separating them. The CDR3 here is CASNTGQNTEAFF. Here the CDR3 DNA reads TGCGCCAGCAATACAGGGCAGAACACTGAAGCTTTCTTT.

This clonotype has a handful of counts. The chain employs TRBV6-1 and TRBJ1-3; no reliable D call. V shed 6 bases and J shed 0 bases, with 9 bases lying between them. CDR1 and CDR2 from the germline V gene are MNHNS and SASEGT. This CDR3 is built from 14 residues. The CDR3 reads CASSEAGSGNTIYF. CDR3 sequence (DNA): TGTGCCAGCAGCGAGGCGGGCTCTGGAAACACCATATATTTT.

This clonotype was picked up a small number of times. The rearrangement uses TRBV28 and TRBJ2-2; 8 nucleotides agree with TRBD2. The CDR3 runs to 15 residues. J lost 5 bases, V lost 3 bases, and 5 bases had no gene match. From germline, CDR1 is MDHEN and CDR2 SYDVKM. The CDR3 DNA reads TGTGCCAGCAGTTTTCTAGCGGGTTCGACCGGGGAGCTGTTTTTT. This gives the protein CASSFLAGSTGELFF.

This clonotype was observed a few times. This rearrangement joins TRBV27 to TRBJ1-2, with D perhaps matching TRBD1 (6 bases). Germline V gives CDR1 MNHEY, CDR2 SMNVEV (reference sequence). This CDR3 region has 15 residues. The germline V and J ends were trimmed by 4 bases and 4 bases, with 16 bases remaining between them. The CDR3 is CASSSGAARAYGYTF. The CDR3 nucleotides are TGTGCCAGCAGTTCGGGGGCAGCGAGAGCCTATGGCTACACCTTC.

This clonotype has just a few counts. The chain recombines TRBV20-1 with TRBJ2-2; D is ambiguous. Germline assignment: CDR1 DFQATT and CDR2 SNEGSKA (reference sequence). V gave up 2 bases and J gave up 1 base, with 14 bases separating them. The CDR3 sequence is 16 residues long. The CDR3 coding sequence is TGCAGTGCTAGAAGTACCTTCGGCGGGAACACCGGGGAGCTGTTTTTT. Its translation is CSARSTFGGNTGELFF.

There are many counts of this clonotype. The rearrangement joins TRBV6-2 or TRBV6-3 to TRBJ2-1; 8 bases agree with TRBD2. The CDR3 is made up of 15 amino acids. V was pared by 10 bases and J by 7 bases, with 15 bases of the junction left unmatched. The germline CDR1 and CDR2 sequences are MNHEY and SVGEGT. CDR3 amino acids: CATLPAGREVNEQFF. The CDR3 DNA follows: TGTGCCACCCTCCCCGCCGGGAGGGAGGTAAATGAGCAGTTCTTC.